In this sample, the clone carrying this T cell receptor (beta chain) turned up many times. TCRdb independently ran MiXCR on the RACE reads; one entry per CDR3 protein. The sample consists of about 82,000 distinct CDR3 sequences, more than 10% of them appearing once. The data belong to a study of human T cells and chemical hapten exposure. Study details: The study enrolled mostly female patients with alopecia areata, totalis or universalis.

Time point of the sample: patch test 3, about 24 weeks after DPC sensitization. Treatment given: therapeutic diphenylcyclopropenone sensitization with weekly scalp DPC. Whole blood that had not been fractionated was the source of extracted total RNA. V lost 2 bases to trimming and J lost 1 base, with 9 bases between them. This CDR3 region has 14 residues. Looked up from germline, CDR1 is SGHRS and CDR2 is YFSETQ. The source was whole blood, collected in connection with sensitization to the hapten diphenylcyclopropenone (DPC). The chain joins TRBV5-1 to TRBJ1-1; no firm D call. This TCR came from a woman aged 45-59 years with alopecia areata. Some clones in this sample may be carry-over from other donors' samples. The DNA of the CDR3 is TGCGCCAGCAGCTTAGGACCCAAGAACACTGAAGCTTTCTTT. It encodes CASSLGPKNTEAFF.